These 14 T cell receptor beta chains were sequenced from one sample in a study of breast tumors, draining lymph nodes, adjacent tissues. TCRdb independently ran MiXCR on the multiplex PCR reads; one entry per CDR3 protein. This sample has approximately 23,000 distinct CDR3 sequences, with almost 70% found just once. The sequenced sample consisted of tumor-adjacent breast tissue. The source of these receptors is a female donor with breast cancer. Some clones in this sample may be carry-over from other donors' samples.

This clonotype is categorized as medium-sized. The chain combines TRBV6-6 with TRBJ1-2; no firm D call. V was trimmed by 0 bases and J by 5 bases, leaving 7 bases between them. The CDR3 contains 13 residues. Germline loops: CDR1 MNHNY, CDR2 SVGAGI (reference sequence). In DNA form, the CDR3 reads TGTGCCAGCAGTTACTCAGAAAATTATGGCTACACCTTC. Encoded protein: CASSYSENYGYTF.

The V and J genes are TRBV10-3 and TRBJ2-1; tentatively, D is TRBD1 or TRBD2 (6 bases each). There are 18 residues in the CDR3. The V gene lost 8 bases and the J gene lost 4 bases, with 27 bases spanning the gap. Germline V lookup: CDR1 ENHRY, CDR2 SYGVKD. CDR3 loop: CAIVLPRGVGGDYNEQFF. In nucleotides, the CDR3 is TGTGCCATCGTCCTCCCGAGGGGGGTTGGCGGGGATTACAATGAGCAGTTCTTC.

This clonotype occurred many times. At one boundary the junction diverges from the germline segment, which might be a read error. The gene calls are TRBV5-6 and TRBJ1-2, with 12 bases lining up with TRBD1. The CDR3 consists of 12 residues. Per the germline V gene, CDR1 is SGHDT and CDR2 is YYEEEE. In DNA form, the CDR3 reads TGTGCCAGCGCCGGGACAGGGGGCCTTGTAGCCTTC. This sequence encodes CASAGTGGLVAF.

The rearrangement joins TRBV12-3 or TRBV12-4 to TRBJ2-2; 7 bases line up with TRBD2. Losses at the gene ends were 8 bases for V and 6 bases for J; bases not matched to a gene: 6. CDR3 length: 13 residues. Written as DNA, the CDR3 is TGTGCCAGCGCTGACCGGGGGGCCGGGGAGCTGTTTTTT. Translating gives CASADRGAGELFF.

The chain couples TRBV11-2 to TRBJ2-7, with D maybe TRBD1 (5 bases). This CDR3 is built from 17 residues. Per germline, CDR1 SGHAT and CDR2 FQNNGV. The V end lost 0 bases, the J end lost 5 bases, and 20 bases lay between the germline ends. CDR3 in amino acids: CASSLEAGPFFRHEQYF. CDR3 in DNA: TGTGCCAGCAGCTTAGAGGCAGGGCCTTTCTTTCGGCACGAGCAGTACTTC.

The chain couples TRBV10-3 to TRBJ2-1, with 7 bases that match TRBD1. Germline V gene lookup returns CDR1 ENHRY and CDR2 SYGVKD. Unmatched junction bases numbered 5, after V lost 4 bases and J lost 5 bases. The CDR3 sequence is 14 residues long. The CDR3 bases are TGTGCCATCAGTGTGGGACAGACAAACAATGAGCAGTTCTTC. Residues: CAISVGQTNNEQFF.

This clonotype showed up many times. V gene TRBV19 combines with J gene TRBJ2-5; 7 positions agree with TRBD1. The V segment lost 4 bases and the J segment 2 bases; nucleotides outside the gene matches: 4. Germline CDR1 and CDR2: LNHDA and SQIVND (reference sequence). The CDR3 has 14 amino acids. The CDR3 region has the DNA TGTGCCAGTAGTACCCGGGGACAGCAAGAGACCCAGTACTTC. Its translation is CASSTRGQQETQYF.

This clonotype was seen many times. The CDR3 DNA is TGTGCCAGTTGGGGGACAGTAAATGAAAAACTGTTTTTT. It translates to CASWGTVNEKLFF. The chain combines TRBV19 with TRBJ1-4; 7 bases fit TRBD1. The CDR3 has 13 residues. The J segment lost 5 bases and the V segment lost 8 bases, leaving 5 bases of the junction unmatched. The germline gives CDR1 LNHDA, CDR2 SQIVND (reference sequence).

V gene TRBV6-2 or TRBV6-3 combines with J gene TRBJ2-3; D uncertain. From germline, CDR1 is MNHEY and CDR2 SVGEGT. CDR3 length: 15 residues. The V end was cut by 2 bases, the J end by 4 bases, with 13 bases between. In nucleotides, the CDR3 is TGTGCCAGCAGTTACACATCGAGAGGACCAGATACGCAGTATTTT. It is translated as CASSYTSRGPDTQYF.

The gene calls are TRBV12-3 or TRBV12-4 and TRBJ1-2, with 7 bases fitting TRBD1. V dropped 5 bases and J dropped 0; count of bases not matched to a gene: 9. The CDR3 extends over 16 amino acids. The CDR3 DNA sequence: TGTGCCAGCAGTACGATCCCAGGGGGATCTAACTATGGCTACACCTTC. Translating it yields CASSTIPGGSNYGYTF.

The chain recombines TRBV19 with TRBJ1-3; TRBD1 agrees at 8 bases. This CDR3 spans 18 amino acids. Per the germline V gene, CDR1 is LNHDA and CDR2 is SQIVND (reference sequence). After removal of 3 bases from V and 0 bases from J, the junction contained 10 bases not matched to a gene. This chain's CDR3 is CASSIKLDRAISGNTIYF. The CDR3 DNA sequence: TGTGCCAGTAGTATCAAACTGGACAGGGCCATCTCTGGAAACACCATATATTTT.

This chain joins TRBV7-9 and TRBJ2-7; 9 bases fit TRBD1. The CDR3 covers 15 residues. Trimming took 5 bases from V and 1 from J; bases not matched to a gene: 6. CDR1 and CDR2 from the germline V gene are SEHNR and FQNEAQ (reference sequence). The DNA of the CDR3 is TGTGCCAGCAGCCGGACAGGGGAAGTTTCCTACGAGCAGTACTTC. Encoded protein: CASSRTGEVSYEQYF.

V usage is TRBV13 and J usage is TRBJ1-2; TRBD1 matches 10 bases. This CDR3 spans 13 amino acids. Unmatched junction bases numbered 4, after V lost 5 bases and J lost 7 bases. Germline V gene lookup returns CDR1 PRHDT and CDR2 FYEKMQ (reference sequence). In DNA, the CDR3 is TGTGCCAGCAGCATGGACAGGGGGACTGGCTACACCTTC. It translates to CASSMDRGTGYTF.

The chain joins TRBV20-1 to TRBJ2-7; 9 bases align to TRBD2. The germline gives CDR1 DFQATT, CDR2 SNEGSKA (reference sequence). The CDR3 is made up of 15 amino acids. V lost 2 bases to trimming and J lost 3 bases; unmatched junction nucleotides: 8. Here the CDR3 reads CSARRRASGNYEQYF. CDR3 nucleotides: TGCAGTGCTAGAAGGAGGGCTAGCGGGAACTACGAGCAGTACTTC.